This paragraph covers one T cell receptor (beta chain) sequence. Its antigen is not known. The data were taken from a study of cytomegalovirus exposure and HLA in healthy donors. Broader study findings: A few chains tied to CMV proved CMV antigen-specific in vitro.

CDR3 length: 15 residues. The germline V gene has CDR1 MNHEY and CDR2 SMNVEV (reference sequence). V gave up 1 base and J gave up 7 bases; unmatched junction bases: 6. Libraries were prepared by immunoSEQ multiplex PCR; TCRdb keeps only in-frame clonotypes and omits some of them. In the table there are about 190,000 clones, around four fifths of which are singletons. J is TRBJ2-1 and V is TRBV27; 8 positions agree with TRBD2. Sequencing input: PBMCs. The sequence was collected from a young man in good health and CMV-seropositive. Here the CDR3 DNA reads TGTGCCAGCAGTTTATTCGGCGGGAGGAGGAATGAGCAGTTCTTC. It specifies CASSLFGGRRNEQFF.